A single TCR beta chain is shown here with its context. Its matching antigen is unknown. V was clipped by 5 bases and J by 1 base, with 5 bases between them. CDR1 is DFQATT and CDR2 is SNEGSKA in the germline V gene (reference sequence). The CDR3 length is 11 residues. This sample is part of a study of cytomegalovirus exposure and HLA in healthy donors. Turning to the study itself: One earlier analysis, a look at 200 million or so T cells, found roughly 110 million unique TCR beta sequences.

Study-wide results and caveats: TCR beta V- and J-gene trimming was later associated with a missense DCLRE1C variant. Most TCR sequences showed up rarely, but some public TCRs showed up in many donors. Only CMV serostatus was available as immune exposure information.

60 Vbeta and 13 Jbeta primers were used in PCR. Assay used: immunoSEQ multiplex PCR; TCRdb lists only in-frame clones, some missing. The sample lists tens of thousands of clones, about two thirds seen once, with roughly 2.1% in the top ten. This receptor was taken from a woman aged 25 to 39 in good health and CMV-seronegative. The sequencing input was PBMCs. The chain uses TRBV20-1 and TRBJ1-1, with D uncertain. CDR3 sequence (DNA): TGCAGTGCTCCGAGGAACACTGAAGCTTTCTTT. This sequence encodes CSAPRNTEAFF.